This TCR beta chain was sequenced in a study of control samples from healthy donors and cancer patients. This table comes from immunoSEQ multiplex PCR, and its TCRdb copy is limited to in-frame clones, with some not included. This sample has around 130,000 clones; 70% to 90% occur once, and the top ten carry 30% to 40%. CDR3 length: 16 amino acids. From germline, CDR1 is MGHRA and CDR2 YSYEKL. With 1 base removed from V and 8 bases from J, the gap between germline ends came to 18 bases. Material for sequencing was blood. The sequence was collected from a man aged 50 to 59 in good health. The chain employs TRBV4-1 and TRBJ2-1, with D possibly matching TRBD1 (6 bases). The CDR3 reads CASSQGGQLGWDEQFF. Written as DNA, the CDR3 is TGCGCCAGCAGCCAAGGAGGACAGTTGGGTTGGGATGAGCAGTTCTTC.